This TCR beta chain was recovered during a study of blood T cell repertoires in COVID-19. Turning to the study itself: There were acute and convalescent COVID-19 samples, and they came from the United States, Italy and Spain. PBMCs, B-cell-depleted T cells, or T cells provided the cDNA or gDNA that made up the material.

V shed 5 bases, J shed 6 bases, and the junction held 3 bases outside the gene matches. The CDR3 has 13 residues. In germline, CDR1 is SGHVS, CDR2 FQNEAQ. Original methodology: Estimated nucleated cell counts came from reference gene primer amplification. Data came from immunoSEQ multiplex PCR; TCRdb stores just in-frame clones and leaves some out. The DNA gave D and trimming, while V, J and clone size come from that table. The sample holds 150,000 to 200,000 clones, about 88% seen once. The genes are TRBV7-8 and TRBJ2-1; 8 nucleotides align to TRBD2. Specimen: peripheral blood. This TCR derives from a man between 65 and 85 years old with active or convalescent COVID-19. The CDR3 DNA reads as TGTGCCAGCAGCCGGGGACTAGTCAATGAGCAGTTCTTC. Translation: CASSRGLVNEQFF.